The rows below give T cell receptor beta chains drawn from one sample of a study of blood T cell repertoires in COVID-19. Profiled with immunoSEQ multiplex PCR; TCRdb holds only in-frame clones, not every one. Here the sample spans 170,000 or so clones, 90% being singletons. The sequenced sample consisted of peripheral blood. These receptors were obtained from a man between 45 and 60 years old with acute or convalescent COVID-19. The CDR3 runs from the conserved cysteine through the conserved F or W. A D gene is named only where the DNA matches it firmly. Size values are once, few and many counts, or a class for expanded clones, and some rows have none.

v_call	clone_size	j_call	d_call	cdr3_nt	cdr3_aa
TRBV5-1	.	TRBJ2-3	TRBD2	TGCGCCAGCAGCTCCGGGACTACAGGAACAGATACGCAGTATTTT	CASSSGTTGTDTQYF
TRBV5-1	.	TRBJ2-5	.	TGCGCCAGCAGCTCTGCTACAGGGCCAGAGACCCAGTACTTC	CASSSATGPETQYF
TRBV19	few	TRBJ1-2	TRBD1	TGTGCCAGTAGCTGGACGGACAGGAGTTATGGCTACACCTTC	CASSWTDRSYGYTF
TRBV7-6	once	TRBJ1-1	TRBD1	TGTGCCAGCAGTACCGACAGGGGCCCCTGGATAACCACTGAAGCTTTCTTT	CASSTDRGPWITTEAFF
TRBV6-4	.	TRBJ2-3	.	TGTGCCAGCAGTGACCCCGCCTCAGCAGATACGCAGTATTTT	CASSDPASADTQYF
TRBV3-1/TRBV3-2	.	TRBJ2-4	TRBD1	TGTGCCAGCAGCCGCTCCGGGACAGGGAAAAACATTCAGTACTTC	CASSRSGTGKNIQYF
TRBV10-2	.	TRBJ2-5	.	TGCGCCAGCGGAAGAGGGAGACAAGAGACCCAGTACTTC	CASGRGRQETQYF
TRBV7-9	.	TRBJ2-5	TRBD2	TGTGCCAGCAGCCCCCCCGACGGCGGGGGGCAAGAGACCCAGTACTTC	CASSPPDGGGQETQYF
TRBV29-1	.	TRBJ1-2	TRBD1	TGCAGCGTTCGAATGACAGGGGGCTATGGCTACACCTTC	CSVRMTGGYGYTF
TRBV28	.	TRBJ2-7	TRBD1	TGTGCCAGCAGACGGGACAGCCCCTACGAGCAGTACTTC	CASRRDSPYEQYF
TRBV9	.	TRBJ1-4	TRBD1	TGTGCCAGCAGCGTAGGACAGGGGATCAATGAAAAACTGTTTTTT	CASSVGQGINEKLFF
TRBV15	.	TRBJ2-6	.	TGTGCCACCAGCAGAGCCCTCTCTGGGGCCAACGTCCTGACTTTC	CATSRALSGANVLTF
TRBV11-1	.	TRBJ2-2	.	TGTGCCAGCAGCTTGGCGACAGCGAACACCGGGGAGCTGTTTTTT	CASSLATANTGELFF
TRBV28	.	TRBJ2-5	.	TGTGCCAGCAGGAGGGGGGGGCAAGAGACCCAGTACTTC	CASRRGGQETQYF
TRBV2	few	TRBJ1-2	TRBD1	TGTGCCAGCAGTGACCCGACAGGGTACTATGGCTACACCTTC	CASSDPTGYYGYTF